This T cell receptor beta chain was recorded in a study of a mutant IDH1 vaccine in newly diagnosed glioma. Study details: Patients began vaccination 4-6 weeks after radiotherapy alone, or with temozolomide cycles.

Data came from immunoSEQ multiplex PCR; TCRdb stores just in-frame clones and leaves some out. The repertoire holds approximately 84,000 clones, 75% to 85% seen once, with more than 4.5% in the top ten. Comments on this clone: Its antigen remains unidentified.

As to time point: week 47, end of study. The content of each vaccine dose was 300 ug of mutant IDH1 20-mer peptide, and topical imiquimod accompanied it. The sample in question was PBMCs, obtained from a glioma patient whose treatment included an IDH1 peptide vaccine. The clonotype comes from a man aged 35 to 55 with glioma.

The CDR3 reads CASSYSELAKNIQYF. The CDR3 DNA reads as TGTGCCAGCAGTTACTCGGAGCTAGCCAAAAACATTCAGTACTTC. The chain links TRBV6-5 to TRBJ2-4; no definite D call. This CDR3 spans 15 amino acids. Germline loops: CDR1 MNHEY, CDR2 SVGAGI. The V gene lost 0 bases and the J gene lost 0 bases, with 6 bases spanning the gap.